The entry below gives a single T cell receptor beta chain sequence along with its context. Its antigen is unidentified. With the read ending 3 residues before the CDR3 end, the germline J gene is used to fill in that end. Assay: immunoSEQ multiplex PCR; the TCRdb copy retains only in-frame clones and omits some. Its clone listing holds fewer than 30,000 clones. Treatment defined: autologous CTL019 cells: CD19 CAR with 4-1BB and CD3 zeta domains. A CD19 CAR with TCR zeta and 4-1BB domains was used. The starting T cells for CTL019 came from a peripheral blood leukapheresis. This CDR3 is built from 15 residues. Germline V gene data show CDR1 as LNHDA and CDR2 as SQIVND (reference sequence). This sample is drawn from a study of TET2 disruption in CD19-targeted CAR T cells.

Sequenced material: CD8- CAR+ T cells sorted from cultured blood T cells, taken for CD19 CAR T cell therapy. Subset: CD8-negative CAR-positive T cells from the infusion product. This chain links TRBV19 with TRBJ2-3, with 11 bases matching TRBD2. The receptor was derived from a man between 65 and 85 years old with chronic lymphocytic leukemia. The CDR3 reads CASSHGTSGAAAQYF. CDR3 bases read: TGTGCCAGTAGTCACGGGACTAGCGGCGCAGCGGCG.